The clone carrying this T cell receptor beta chain was seen a single time. As yet, its antigen is unknown. The entry originates in a study of shared clonotypes between healthy human individuals. Study observations and caveats: When naive CD4 clonotypes were compared across several donors, about 5% were shared.

Only CD45RO-negative cells positively selected for CCR7 counted as naive CD8 cells, so terminally differentiated effector memory CD45RA+ cells were excluded. This table comes from immunoSEQ multiplex PCR, and its TCRdb copy is limited to in-frame clones, with some not included. Of some 2.1 million clones in the sample, about 95% were seen once. The ends were cut back, 1 base at V and 0 bases at J, with 6 bases in the middle. Per germline, CDR1 LGHNT and CDR2 FRNRAP. The CDR3 spans 14 residues. The J gene is TRBJ1-1, the V gene TRBV12-5, with D hard to call. Sequencing was performed on naive CD8+ T cells sorted from blood. The receptor was derived from a man younger than 35 in good health. The CDR3 region has the DNA TGTGCTAGTGGTTTGGGGACCCTGAACACTGAAGCTTTCTTT. Amino acid sequence: CASGLGTLNTEAFF.